The 22 T cell receptor beta chains presented below share a single source sample, sequenced in a study of identical twins (dated by TCRdb to 2016 to 2017). The library was built by means of 5' RACE. Reads for this sample came from an Illumina HiSeq 2000. Clones were called with MiXCR by TCRdb after fastp trimmed the public reads at Q25, and only in-frame beta chains were retained. Rows merge per CDR3 protein into single entries with the most common DNA and genes. Recorded for this sample are a few hundred thousand distinct CDR3 sequences; approximately 9.1% of them occurred a single time. The biggest ten clones account for approximately 8.9% of the sample. The sample taken for sequencing was naive T cells sorted from blood. The cell subset or site label here, explained by the study, means: cells isolated with a human naive T-cell isolation kit. The receptor set was obtained from a woman aged 45-65 years in good health.

The chain uses TRBV5-1 and TRBJ1-3; TRBD1 aligns across 7 bases. The germline V gene encodes CDR1 SGHRS and CDR2 YFSETQ. J gave up 0 bases and V 4 bases, and 10 bases lay outside the gene matches. The CDR3 length is 17 residues. This CDR3 reads CASSPGDRISSGNTIYF. The CDR3 DNA reads as TGCGCCAGCAGCCCGGGGGACAGAATCAGCTCTGGAAACACCATATATTTT.

This clonotype appeared many times. This sequence joins TRBV5-8 and TRBJ2-4, with a weak D call TRBD2 (6 bases). The CDR3 is 16 amino acids. With 2 bases removed from V and 0 bases from J, the gap between germline ends came to 12 bases. Per the germline V gene, CDR1 is SGHTS and CDR2 is YDEGEE. The CDR3 here is CASSFRQGLAKNIQYF. Here the CDR3 DNA reads TGTGCCAGCAGCTTTCGTCAGGGACTAGCCAAAAACATTCAGTACTTC.

At least ten counts were recorded for this clonotype. This chain connects TRBV5-1 to TRBJ2-2; 11 positions match TRBD2. CDR1 and CDR2 (germline): SGHRS, YFSETQ. Unmatched junction bases numbered 12, after V lost 3 bases and J lost 2 bases. The CDR3 runs 19 residues. The chain's CDR3 is CASSSGLAGPRRNTGELFF. CDR3 nucleotide sequence: TGCGCCAGCAGCTCCGGACTAGCGGGTCCTCGCCGAAACACCGGGGAGCTGTTTTTT.

V usage is TRBV12-3 or TRBV12-4 and J usage is TRBJ2-1; 9 bases are shared with TRBD2. V was pared by 7 bases and J by 9 bases, with 1 base of the junction left unmatched. CDR3 length: 11 residues. The CDR3 DNA reads as TGTGCCAGCACGACTAGCGGTGAGCAGTTCTTC. Its translation: CASTTSGEQFF.

This clonotype occurred a few times. The CDR3 coding sequence is TGTGCCAGCAGTTTGGGACCGGACTTTCGGCCCTACAATGAGCAGTTCTTC. It specifies CASSLGPDFRPYNEQFF. The chain recombines TRBV12-3 or TRBV12-4 with TRBJ2-1; either TRBD1 or TRBD2 may fit D (5 bases each). Trimming took off 3 bases at V and 2 bases at J, with 17 bases between the two ends. CDR3 length: 17 residues.

The chain carries TRBV12-3 or TRBV12-4 and TRBJ1-3; the D gene is possibly TRBD1 (5 bases). Trimming left V 6 bases short and J 0 bases short, with 12 bases between. The CDR3 sequence is 15 residues long. The CDR3 here is CASRPTGPSGNTIYF. The DNA of the CDR3 is TGTGCCAGCAGACCAACAGGTCCCTCTGGAAACACCATATATTTT.

The table lists this clonotype with a few counts. V and J are TRBV15 and TRBJ2-3, with 7 nucleotides matching TRBD2. This CDR3 is built from 18 residues. Germline V gene lookup returns CDR1 LNHNV and CDR2 YYDKDF (reference sequence). V was clipped by 5 bases and J by 3 bases; unmatched bases: 17. The CDR3 protein is CATSASGLLTLVTDTQYF. The CDR3, as DNA: TGTGCCACCAGCGCCTCGGGACTACTGACGCTCGTTACAGATACGCAGTATTTT.

This clonotype has a handful of counts. This chain connects TRBV12-3 or TRBV12-4 to TRBJ1-4; D unresolved. The CDR3 runs to 14 residues. Trimming left V 4 bases short and J 8 bases short, with 14 bases between. This CDR3 is CASSSWAEEEKLFF. In DNA, the CDR3 is TGTGCCAGCAGTTCTTGGGCCGAGGAAGAAAAACTGTTTTTT.

This clonotype was seen ten or more times. The chain combines TRBV29-1 with TRBJ1-6; D remains ambiguous. Trimming shortened V by 4 bases and J by 7 bases, and 11 bases separated the two germline ends. Germline V gene lookup returns CDR1 SQVTM and CDR2 ANQGSEA. The CDR3 length is 13 residues. The chain's CDR3 is CSVGEGFNSPLHF. The CDR3 DNA is TGCAGCGTTGGCGAGGGATTCAATTCACCCCTCCACTTT.

The J gene is TRBJ1-3, the V gene TRBV4-1, with D perhaps TRBD1 (5 bases). Germline CDR1 is MGHRA and CDR2 is YSYEKL. The length of the CDR3 is 14 residues. Trimming took 3 bases from V and 0 from J, leaving 6 bases between them. CDR3 bases: TGCGCCAGCAGCCAGGGACTCTCTGGAAACACCATATATTTT. Amino acids: CASSQGLSGNTIYF.

This clonotype was counted only a few times. This sequence joins TRBV5-1 and TRBJ2-7; D assignment may be TRBD1 or TRBD2 (5 bases each). Between the trimmed V and J ends, which lost 2 bases and 4 bases, there was a span of 16 bases. Germline V gene sequence: CDR1 SGHRS, CDR2 YFSETQ. The CDR3 is 15 amino acids. CDR3 amino acids: CASSFAGTPLYEQYV. The DNA for the CDR3 is TGCGCCAGCAGCTTCGCAGGGACCCCTTTATACGAGCAGTACGTC.

This chain joins TRBV5-1 and TRBJ2-5, with 13 positions matching TRBD2. Germline lookup yields CDR1 SGHRS and CDR2 YFSETQ. J gave up 3 bases and V 6 bases, and 5 bases lay outside the gene matches. This CDR3 is 15 amino acids long. CDR3 sequence: CASTDGTSGEETQYF. CDR3 sequence (DNA): TGCGCCAGCACCGACGGGACTAGCGGGGAAGAGACCCAGTACTTC.

The chain combines TRBV20-1 with TRBJ2-3, with TRBD1 matching 7 bases. Germline CDR1 and CDR2: DFQATT and SNEGSKA (reference sequence). V dropped 6 bases and J dropped 1; count of bases not matched to a gene: 4. The CDR3 has 13 residues. The CDR3 here is CSALDRGTDTQYF. CDR3 in DNA: TGCAGTGCCCTCGACAGGGGCACAGATACGCAGTATTTT.

This clonotype was seen more than once but under ten times. This rearrangement joins TRBV10-2 to TRBJ2-2, with D unclear. CDR1 and CDR2 (germline): WSHSY, SAAADI. The CDR3 consists of 14 residues. V lost 6 bases to trimming and J lost 7 bases, with 15 bases between them. CDR3 sequence reads: CASSAVKAVGELFF. CDR3 nucleotides: TGCGCCAGCAGCGCAGTAAAGGCTGTCGGGGAGCTGTTTTTT.

This clonotype was counted a few times. The chain links TRBV7-6 to TRBJ1-2; TRBD1 matches 9 bases. V lost 5 bases, J lost 5 bases, and 9 bases stayed unmatched. This CDR3 has 15 residues. Looked up from germline, CDR1 is SGHVS and CDR2 is FNYEAQ. In DNA form, the CDR3 reads TGTGCCAGCAGCACGAAGTCCGGACAGGGGTATGGCTACACCTTC. It translates to CASSTKSGQGYGYTF.

The chain uses TRBV14 and TRBJ2-3; D is uncertain. Per germline, CDR1 SGHDN and CDR2 FVKESK. This CDR3 has 15 amino acids. Trimming took off 0 bases at V and 1 base at J, with 8 bases between the two ends. In DNA form, the CDR3 reads TGTGCCAGCAGCCAAGACTGGAGACGCACAGATACGCAGTATTTT. This gives the protein CASSQDWRRTDTQYF.

The sample holds a few counts of this clonotype. The chain recombines TRBV10-2 with TRBJ2-1; TRBD2 is a possible D gene (6 bases). V lost 3 bases and J 2 bases, leaving 11 bases between the germline ends. CDR1 and CDR2 (germline): WSHSY, SAAADI. This CDR3 has 15 amino acids. The CDR3 protein is CASSEAGTPYNEQFF. The CDR3 nucleotides read TGCGCCAGCAGTGAAGCGGGTACCCCCTACAATGAGCAGTTCTTC.

The V call is TRBV5-1, the J call TRBJ1-1; D is unclear. The CDR3 runs 15 residues. Trimming stripped 4 bases from V and 2 bases from J, with 15 bases between. Germline V lookup: CDR1 SGHRS, CDR2 YFSETQ. CDR3 loop: CASSPMTGINTEAFF. CDR3 bases: TGCGCCAGCAGCCCGATGACCGGGATCAACACTGAAGCTTTCTTT.

On this clonotype: Compared with germline, one end of the junction differs, possibly owing to a read error. The chain is built from TRBV25-1 and TRBJ1-2; D gene unclear. From germline, CDR1 is MGHDK and CDR2 SYGVNS. CDR3 length: 12 residues. CDR3 loop: CASTGQNYGYPF. CDR3 sequence (DNA): TGTGCCAGCACGGGCCAGAACTATGGCTACCCCTTC.

This clonotype was counted ten times or more. This sequence joins TRBV2 and TRBJ2-1, with D hard to call. CDR1 and CDR2 (germline): SNHLY, FYNNEI. Between the trimmed V and J ends, which lost 6 bases and 3 bases, there was a span of 9 bases. The CDR3 is 13 residues long. For the CDR3, the DNA is TGTGCCAGCAGGAGTCTTGGCTACAATGAGCAGTTCTTC. This gives the protein CASRSLGYNEQFF.

This clonotype has ten or more counts. This chain links TRBV11-2 with TRBJ2-7; D remains unclear. Between the trimmed V and J ends, which lost 2 bases and 6 bases, there was a span of 5 bases. Germline loops: CDR1 SGHAT, CDR2 FQNNGV. The CDR3 extends over 11 amino acids. CDR3: CASSLSSEQYF. The CDR3, as DNA: TGTGCCAGCAGCTTATCATCCGAGCAGTACTTC.

In this sample, this clonotype turned up a few times. The V gene is TRBV18, the J gene TRBJ2-5, with 12 bases lining up with TRBD2. After removal of 8 bases from V and 4 bases from J, the junction contained 8 bases not matched to a gene. This CDR3 region has 15 residues. CDR1 is KGHSH, CDR2 LQKENI, per germline. Written as DNA, the CDR3 is TGTGCCAGCCCTGAGACTAGCGGGAGCCGAGAGACCCAGTACTTC. It codes for CASPETSGSRETQYF.